The present TCR beta chain was sequenced within a study of blood T cell repertoires in COVID-19. The CDR3 consists of 14 residues. Germline lookup yields CDR1 LGHDT and CDR2 YNNKEL (reference sequence). With 4 bases removed from V and 7 bases from J, the gap between germline ends came to 14 bases. Here immunoSEQ multiplex PCR was the method, and the copy in TCRdb shows in-frame clones only, minus some. The sample lists about 250,000 clones; almost 90% were seen once. Material for sequencing was peripheral blood. The clonotype originates from a man older than 75 with acute or convalescent COVID-19. The chain links TRBV3-1 (or the pseudogene TRBV3-2) to TRBJ1-5; D is unclear. CDR3 DNA sequence: TGTGCCAGCAGCCCTAACATGGAGGTCCAGCCCCAGCATTTT. As protein: CASSPNMEVQPQHF.